This is a list of T cell receptor beta chains from one sample in a study of cytomegalovirus exposure and HLA in healthy donors. Sequenced by immunoSEQ multiplex PCR; TCRdb stores in-frame clones only, minus some. The sample lists under 300,000 clones, approximately 84% occurring once. Material: PBMCs. The origin of the receptors is a middle-aged woman in good health and CMV-seropositive. Each CDR3 is given without its conserved first and last residue. A D gene is named only where the DNA matches it firmly. Not every row has a clone size; where given, it reads once, few, many or a size class.

TRBJ2-2 | . | . | TRBV4-3 | ASSQDGSITGELF
TRBJ2-3 | . | TRBD2 | TRBV6-4 | ASSDSSGIGTDTQY
TRBJ2-5 | . | TRBD1 | TRBV9 | ASSAKQGSQETQY
TRBJ1-2 | . | TRBD1 | TRBV6-5 | ASSYNPQPQGNGYT
TRBJ1-5 | . | TRBD1 | TRBV2 | ASRGTGTGNQPQH
TRBJ1-1 | . | . | TRBV7-8 | ASSSMNADTEAF
TRBJ2-1 | . | . | TRBV7-2 | ASSLLMTTNKNEQF
TRBJ2-7 | . | TRBD1 | TRBV14 | ASSRRDRAYEQY
TRBJ1-2 | . | . | TRBV27 | ASSSDDGQTLGYT
TRBJ2-5 | . | . | TRBV7-9 | ASSLPQGTQETQY
TRBJ2-5 | . | TRBD1 | TRBV30 | AWSLGAGGPETQY
TRBJ2-5 | . | . | TRBV7-9 | ASSLVTQETQY
TRBJ1-2 | . | TRBD1 | TRBV30 | AWSVGTGGDGYT
TRBJ1-1 | . | . | TRBV28 | ASSFPGRAF
TRBJ2-7 | few | . | TRBV28 | ASSVSKYEQY
TRBJ2-7 | . | . | TRBV5-1 | ASSPEGGGPYEQY
TRBJ1-1 | . | . | TRBV6-6 | ASSPGTFLAF
TRBJ2-5 | . | . | TRBV7-2 | ASSQGGGGKTQY
TRBJ1-3 | . | TRBD1 | TRBV19 | ASSRTGSGNTIY
TRBJ2-3 | . | . | TRBV13 | ASSLGETRPGDGDTQY
TRBJ2-7 | . | TRBD1 | TRBV29-1 | SVVPQGAGEQY
TRBJ2-7 | . | TRBD2 | TRBV30 | AWGGLALEQY
TRBJ2-3 | once | . | TRBV13 | ASSLLQIDTQY
TRBJ1-2 | . | TRBD1 | TRBV18 | ASSLPGTGNYGYT
TRBJ1-5 | . | . | TRBV10-3 | AISESTGVSNQPQH
TRBJ2-7 | . | TRBD2 | TRBV4-1 | ASSQGDSGDYEQY
TRBJ2-7 | . | . | TRBV30 | AWTGVQGGEQY
TRBJ2-2 | . | TRBD1 | TRBV2 | ASIWDRNTGELF
TRBJ1-1 | . | . | TRBV5-1 | ASSLAGDTEAF
TRBJ2-1 | . | TRBD1 | TRBV5-8 | ASSFEGAGNEQF
TRBJ1-1 | . | . | TRBV6-5 | ASSSTWNTEAF
TRBJ1-1 | few | . | TRBV27 | ASSQAGLTEAF
TRBJ1-5 | . | . | TRBV5-1 | ASSLEGVSNQPQH
TRBJ1-1 | . | . | TRBV14 | ASALLTGSSEAF
TRBJ1-2 | few | . | TRBV19 | ASSIAAQVNGGYT
TRBJ1-5 | few | . | TRBV28 | ASFLTGQPQH
TRBJ2-1 | once | TRBD2 | TRBV7-8 | ASSPLRAGVLNEQF
TRBJ2-7 | . | TRBD2 | TRBV19 | ASSIVTPGTSGISYEQY
TRBJ1-1 | . | . | TRBV30 | AWSFDLDTEAF
TRBJ1-1 | few | . | TRBV18 | ASSPQQAVQNTEAF
TRBJ2-1 | . | . | TRBV19 | ASSKSQAVVDEQF
TRBJ1-2 | . | TRBD1 | TRBV18 | ASSPAGTVYGYT
TRBJ2-2 | . | TRBD1 | TRBV29-1 | SVEDTGASNTGELF
TRBJ1-2 | . | . | TRBV6-5 | ASSYGGSNYGYT
TRBJ1-1 | . | . | TRBV7-9 | ASSLVGAGDTEAF
TRBJ2-7 | . | TRBD2 | TRBV5-4 | ASSSAGTSVYEQY
TRBJ1-1 | . | . | TRBV2 | ASSSPGLDTEAF
TRBJ1-1 | . | . | TRBV9 | ASTPSVVVAEAF
TRBJ2-3 | once | TRBD1 | TRBV19 | ASSTGAGGGDTQY
TRBJ2-1 | . | TRBD2 | TRBV7-8 | ASSPGRAGVNEQF
TRBJ2-1 | . | TRBD2 | TRBV13 | ASSSKRERNEQF
TRBJ2-1 | . | . | TRBV18 | ASSHNLAGVSYNEQF
TRBJ2-7 | . | TRBD1 | TRBV28 | ASSAGTGEQY